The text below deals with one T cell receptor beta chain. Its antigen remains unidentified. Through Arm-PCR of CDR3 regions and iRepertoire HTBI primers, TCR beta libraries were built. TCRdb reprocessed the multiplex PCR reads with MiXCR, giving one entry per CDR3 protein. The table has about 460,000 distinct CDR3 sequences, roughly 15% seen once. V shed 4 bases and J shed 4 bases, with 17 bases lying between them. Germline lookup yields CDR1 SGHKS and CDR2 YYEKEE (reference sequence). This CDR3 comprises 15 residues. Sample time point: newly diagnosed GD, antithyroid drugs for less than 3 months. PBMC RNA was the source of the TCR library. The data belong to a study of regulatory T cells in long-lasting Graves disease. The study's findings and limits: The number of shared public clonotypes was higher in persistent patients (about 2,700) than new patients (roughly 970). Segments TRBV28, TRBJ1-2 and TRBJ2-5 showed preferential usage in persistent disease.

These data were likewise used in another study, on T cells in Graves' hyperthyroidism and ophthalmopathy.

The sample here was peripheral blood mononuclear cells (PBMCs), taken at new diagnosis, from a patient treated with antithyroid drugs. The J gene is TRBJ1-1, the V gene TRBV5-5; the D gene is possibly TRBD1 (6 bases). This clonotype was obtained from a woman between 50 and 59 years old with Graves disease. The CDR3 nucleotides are TGTGCCAGCAGCCTAGCCGAGGGGGTGGCCACTGAAGCTTTCTTT. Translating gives CASSLAEGVATEAFF. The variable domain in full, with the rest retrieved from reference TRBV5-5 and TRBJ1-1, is DAGVTQSPTHLIKTRGQQVTLRCSPISGHKSVSWYQQVLGQGPQFIFQYYEKEERGRGNFPDRFSARQFPNYSSELNVNALLLGDSALYLCASSLAEGVATEAFFGQGTRLTVV.